This T cell receptor beta chain was obtained from a study of T cell responses to AZD1222 COVID-19 vaccine. Only one count was recorded for this clone. The repertoire was sequenced with immunoSEQ multiplex PCR; TCRdb's copy has only in-frame clones and lacks some. The data show around 100,000 clones, with about 92% seen just once and 0.95% to 1.5% held by the top ten. The TCR comes from an adult in good health. Sequencing was performed on peripheral blood, taken on day 0 of AZD1222 vaccination.

The CDR3: CAWDSWNTEAFF. CDR3 in DNA: TGTGCCTGGGACAGCTGGAACACTGAAGCTTTCTTT. The rearrangement joins TRBV30 to TRBJ1-1, with a weak D call TRBD1 (5 bases). CDR1 GTSNPN and CDR2 SVGIG come from the germline V gene (reference sequence). This CDR3 contains 12 residues. V lost 5 bases and J 1 base, leaving 8 bases between the germline ends.